These T cell receptor beta chains were read from a single sample in a study of human thymus T cells. Generated by immunoSEQ multiplex PCR, the TCRdb table keeps only in-frame clones and is missing some. The table includes 40,000 to 45,000 clones, 94% detected once. The sequencing sample was made of blood. Every receptor here comes from a boy younger than two with a congenital heart defect but otherwise immunologically healthy. Both conserved end residues are part of each CDR3. A D gene is named only where the DNA matches it firmly.

D gene: .; J gene: TRBJ2-3; V gene: TRBV7-9; CDR3 protein: CASSLANTQYF
D gene: .; J gene: TRBJ2-2; V gene: TRBV6-5; CDR3 protein: CASSYSSPKNTGELFF
D gene: .; J gene: TRBJ1-2; V gene: TRBV7-9; CDR3 protein: CASSVYTF
D gene: .; J gene: TRBJ2-3; V gene: TRBV4-3; CDR3 protein: CASSQEGSDTQYF
D gene: .; J gene: TRBJ2-5; V gene: TRBV11-3; CDR3 protein: CASSLGQQETQYF
D gene: TRBD1; J gene: TRBJ1-2; V gene: TRBV7-9; CDR3 protein: CASSSPTGWSGGYTF
D gene: .; J gene: TRBJ2-1; V gene: TRBV30; CDR3 protein: CAWRAANEQFF
D gene: .; J gene: TRBJ2-7; V gene: TRBV5-1; CDR3 protein: CASSLESDRAYEQYF
D gene: TRBD1; J gene: TRBJ1-5; V gene: TRBV7-2; CDR3 protein: CASSRWVRGNQPQHF
D gene: TRBD1; J gene: TRBJ1-4; V gene: TRBV7-2; CDR3 protein: CASSRTGMGEKLFF
D gene: .; J gene: TRBJ2-1; V gene: TRBV15; CDR3 protein: CATSKVYNEQFF
D gene: .; J gene: TRBJ2-3; V gene: TRBV9; CDR3 protein: CASSPGQLTDTQYF
D gene: .; J gene: TRBJ1-2; V gene: TRBV5-6; CDR3 protein: CASSLARVKGYGYTF
D gene: .; J gene: TRBJ1-5; V gene: TRBV6-5; CDR3 protein: CASSAGPGHNQPQHF
D gene: TRBD1; J gene: TRBJ2-7; V gene: TRBV5-6; CDR3 protein: CASSSRQGIYEQYF
D gene: .; J gene: TRBJ2-1; V gene: TRBV7-9; CDR3 protein: CASSRPSYNEQFF
D gene: TRBD1; J gene: TRBJ1-3; V gene: TRBV5-6; CDR3 protein: CASSPDREINPGNTIYF
D gene: TRBD2; J gene: TRBJ2-2; V gene: TRBV4-1; CDR3 protein: CASSQGRLAGGKEDTGELFF
D gene: .; J gene: TRBJ2-7; V gene: TRBV27; CDR3 protein: CASSLERRGIGYEQYF
D gene: .; J gene: TRBJ1-2; V gene: TRBV14; CDR3 protein: CASSPGLYGYTF
D gene: .; J gene: TRBJ2-7; V gene: TRBV30; CDR3 protein: CAWRGSGLLSYEQYF
D gene: .; J gene: TRBJ1-3; V gene: TRBV6-5; CDR3 protein: CASSYGKYSGNTIYF
D gene: .; J gene: TRBJ2-3; V gene: TRBV9; CDR3 protein: CASSVATGIIDTQYF
D gene: TRBD1; J gene: TRBJ1-2; V gene: TRBV29-1; CDR3 protein: CSAKQGSGYTF
D gene: .; J gene: TRBJ2-5; V gene: TRBV19; CDR3 protein: CASSPASQETQYF
D gene: .; J gene: TRBJ2-5; V gene: TRBV5-6; CDR3 protein: CASSLGIRGEETQYF
D gene: TRBD2; J gene: TRBJ2-2; V gene: TRBV9; CDR3 protein: CASSVVAGNTGELFF
D gene: .; J gene: TRBJ1-5; V gene: TRBV27; CDR3 protein: CASSFRGNQPQHF
D gene: .; J gene: TRBJ1-2; V gene: TRBV21-1; CDR3 protein: CASSKSYPVTGVNYGYTF
D gene: .; J gene: TRBJ2-7; V gene: TRBV4-1; CDR3 protein: CASSQEGGYYEQYF
D gene: .; J gene: TRBJ1-3; V gene: TRBV7-9; CDR3 protein: CASSAPGAFAGSGNTIYF
D gene: TRBD2; J gene: TRBJ2-1; V gene: TRBV5-1; CDR3 protein: CASSVGGINGATFF
D gene: .; J gene: TRBJ1-2; V gene: TRBV25-1; CDR3 protein: CASSEFGEGLQGYTF
D gene: .; J gene: TRBJ1-1; V gene: TRBV18; CDR3 protein: CASSPPSRSEAFF
D gene: TRBD2; J gene: TRBJ2-5; V gene: TRBV29-1; CDR3 protein: CSSPGGGGETQYF
D gene: TRBD2; J gene: TRBJ2-7; V gene: TRBV9; CDR3 protein: CASSDVAGGPGEQYF
D gene: .; J gene: TRBJ1-2; V gene: TRBV20-1; CDR3 protein: CSATNYGYTF
D gene: TRBD1; J gene: TRBJ1-2; V gene: TRBV14; CDR3 protein: CASSATGMGYYGYTF
D gene: TRBD1; J gene: TRBJ1-1; V gene: TRBV18; CDR3 protein: CASSPPGGGTEAFF